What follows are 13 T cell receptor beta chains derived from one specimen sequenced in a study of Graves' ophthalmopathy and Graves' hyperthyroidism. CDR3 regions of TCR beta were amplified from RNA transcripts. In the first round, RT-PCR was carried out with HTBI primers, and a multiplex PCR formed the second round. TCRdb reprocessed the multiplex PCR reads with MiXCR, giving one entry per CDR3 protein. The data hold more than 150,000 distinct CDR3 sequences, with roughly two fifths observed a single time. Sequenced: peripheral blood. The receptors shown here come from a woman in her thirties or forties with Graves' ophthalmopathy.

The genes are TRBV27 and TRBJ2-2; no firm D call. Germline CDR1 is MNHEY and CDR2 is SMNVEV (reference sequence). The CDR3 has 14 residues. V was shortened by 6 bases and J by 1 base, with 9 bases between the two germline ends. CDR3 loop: CASSPRQNTGELFF. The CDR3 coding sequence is TGTGCCAGCAGCCCCCGACAGAACACCGGGGAGCTGTTTTTT.

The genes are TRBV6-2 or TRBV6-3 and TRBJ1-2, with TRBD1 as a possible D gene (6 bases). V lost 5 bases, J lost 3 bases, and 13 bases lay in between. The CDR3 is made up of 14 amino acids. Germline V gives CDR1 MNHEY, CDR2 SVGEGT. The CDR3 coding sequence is TGTGCCAGCAGTGAGTCGGAGGGGGACTATGGCTACACCTTC. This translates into CASSESEGDYGYTF.

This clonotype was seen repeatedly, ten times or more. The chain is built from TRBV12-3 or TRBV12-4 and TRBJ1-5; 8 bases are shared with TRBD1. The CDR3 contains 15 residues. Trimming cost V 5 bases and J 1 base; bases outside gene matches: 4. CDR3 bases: TGTGCCAGCAGTCGGACAGGGAGGAGCAATCAGCCCCAGCATTTT. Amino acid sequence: CASSRTGRSNQPQHF.

DNA of the CDR3: TGTGCCAGCGGTTTCGGGGGAATCACTGAAGCTTTCTTT. Translating gives CASGFGGITEAFF. The chain couples TRBV11-3 to TRBJ1-1, with a weak D call TRBD1 (5 bases). The CDR3 is made up of 13 amino acids. The germline gives CDR1 SGHNT, CDR2 YENEEA. Trimming took 8 bases from V and 4 from J, leaving 14 bases between them. Full variable domain (outside the CDR3, taken from reference TRBV11-3 and TRBJ1-1): EAGVVQSPRYKIIEKKQPVAFWCNPISGHNTLYWYLQNLGQGPELLIRYENEEAVDDSQLPKDRFSAERLKGVDSTLKIQPAELGDSAVYLCASGFGGITEAFFGQGTRLTVV.

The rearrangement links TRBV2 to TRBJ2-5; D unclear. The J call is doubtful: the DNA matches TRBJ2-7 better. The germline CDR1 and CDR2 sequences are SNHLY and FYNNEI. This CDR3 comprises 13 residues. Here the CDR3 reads CASSETRSYEQYF. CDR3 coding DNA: TGTGCCAGCAGTGAAACGCGAAGCTACGAGCAGTACTTC.

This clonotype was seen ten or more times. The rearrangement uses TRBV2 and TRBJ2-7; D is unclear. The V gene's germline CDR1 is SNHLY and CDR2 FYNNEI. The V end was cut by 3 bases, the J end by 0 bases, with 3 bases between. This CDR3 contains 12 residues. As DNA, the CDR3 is TGTGCCAGCAGTGACGGCTCCTACGAGCAGTACTTC. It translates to CASSDGSYEQYF.

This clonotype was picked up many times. CDR3 protein: CASSPGRGNSPLHF. The CDR3 bases are TGTGCCAGCAGTCCCGGCAGGGGAAATTCACCCCTCCACTTT. This sequence joins TRBV6-2 or TRBV6-3 and TRBJ1-6; TRBD1 might be the D (6 bases). V was cut by 5 bases and J by 7 bases, with 12 bases left in between. CDR1 and CDR2 (germline): MNHEY, SVGEGT. CDR3 length equals 14 residues.

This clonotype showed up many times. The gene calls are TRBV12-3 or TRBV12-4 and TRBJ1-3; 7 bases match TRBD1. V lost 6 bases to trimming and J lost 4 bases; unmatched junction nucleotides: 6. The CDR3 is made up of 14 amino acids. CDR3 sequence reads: CASSRDREGNTIYF. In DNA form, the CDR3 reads TGTGCCAGCAGCCGAGACAGGGAGGGAAACACCATATATTTT.

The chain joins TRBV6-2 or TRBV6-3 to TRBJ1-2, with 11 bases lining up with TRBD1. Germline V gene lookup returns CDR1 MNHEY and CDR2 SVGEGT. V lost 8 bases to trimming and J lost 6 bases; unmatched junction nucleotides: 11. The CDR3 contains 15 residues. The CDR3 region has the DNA TGTGCCAGCTCACCACCCCGGACAGGGGGCGATGGCTACACCTTC. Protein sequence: CASSPPRTGGDGYTF.

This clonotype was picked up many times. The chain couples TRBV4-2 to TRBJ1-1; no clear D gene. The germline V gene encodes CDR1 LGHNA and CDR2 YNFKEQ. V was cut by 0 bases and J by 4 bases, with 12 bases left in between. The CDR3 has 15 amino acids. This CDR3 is CASSQDHGSGTEAFF. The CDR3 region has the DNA TGTGCCAGCAGCCAAGATCACGGCAGTGGCACTGAAGCTTTCTTT.

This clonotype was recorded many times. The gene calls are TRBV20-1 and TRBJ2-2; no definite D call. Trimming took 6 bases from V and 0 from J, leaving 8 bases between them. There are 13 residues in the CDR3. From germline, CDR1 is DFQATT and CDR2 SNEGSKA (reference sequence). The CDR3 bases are TGCAGTGCCGAGGAAACGAACACCGGGGAGCTGTTTTTT. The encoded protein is CSAEETNTGELFF.

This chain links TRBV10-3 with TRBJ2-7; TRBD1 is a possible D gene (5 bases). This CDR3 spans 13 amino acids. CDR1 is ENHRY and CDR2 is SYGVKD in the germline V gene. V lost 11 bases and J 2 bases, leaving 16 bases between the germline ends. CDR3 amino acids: CASLQTVTYEQYF. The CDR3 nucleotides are TGTGCCTCCCTACAGACAGTCACCTACGAGCAGTACTTC.

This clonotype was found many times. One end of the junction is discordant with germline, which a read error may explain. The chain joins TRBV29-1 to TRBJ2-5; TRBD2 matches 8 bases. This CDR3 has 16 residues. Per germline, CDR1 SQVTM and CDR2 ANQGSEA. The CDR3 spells CSAEKGSSGGQETQYF. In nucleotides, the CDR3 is TGCAGCGCTGAAAAGGGCTCCAGCGGGGGCCAAGAGACCCAGTACTTC.